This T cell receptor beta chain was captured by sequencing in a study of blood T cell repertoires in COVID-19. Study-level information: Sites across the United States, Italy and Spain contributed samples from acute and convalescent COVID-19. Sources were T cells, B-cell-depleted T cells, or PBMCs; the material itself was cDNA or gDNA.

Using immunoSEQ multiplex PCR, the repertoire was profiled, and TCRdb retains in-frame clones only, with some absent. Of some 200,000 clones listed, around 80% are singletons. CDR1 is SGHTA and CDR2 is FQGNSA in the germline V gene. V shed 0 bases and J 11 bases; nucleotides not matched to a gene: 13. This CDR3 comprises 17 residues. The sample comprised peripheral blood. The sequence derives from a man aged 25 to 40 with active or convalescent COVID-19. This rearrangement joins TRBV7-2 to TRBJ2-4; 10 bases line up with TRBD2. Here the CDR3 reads CASSLAGPGSLAGVQYF. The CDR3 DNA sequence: TGTGCCAGCAGCTTAGCGGGGCCGGGGTCTCTAGCGGGAGTTCAGTACTTC.